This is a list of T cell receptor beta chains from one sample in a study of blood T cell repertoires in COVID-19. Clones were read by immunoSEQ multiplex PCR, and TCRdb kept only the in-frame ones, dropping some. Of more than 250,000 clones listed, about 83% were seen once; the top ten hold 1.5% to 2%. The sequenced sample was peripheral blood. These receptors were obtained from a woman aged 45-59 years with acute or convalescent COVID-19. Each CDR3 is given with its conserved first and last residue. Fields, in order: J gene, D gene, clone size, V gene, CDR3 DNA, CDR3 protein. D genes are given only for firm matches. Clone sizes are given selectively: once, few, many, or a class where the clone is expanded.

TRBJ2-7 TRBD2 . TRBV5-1 TGCGCCAGCAGCTTGGGGTCCGGGACTAGTTCCTACGAGCAGTACTTC CASSLGSGTSSYEQYF
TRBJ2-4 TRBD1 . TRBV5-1 TGCGCCAGCAGCTTGGACAGGGGAATGGTGGGTGACATTCAGTACTTC CASSLDRGMVGDIQYF
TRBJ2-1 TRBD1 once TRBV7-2 TGTGCCAGCAGCTTCAGGACAGGGGGGAACAATGAGCAGTTCTTC CASSFRTGGNNEQFF
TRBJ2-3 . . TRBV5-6 TGTGCCAGCAGCTTGGAGGGAGCAGATACGCAGTATTTT CASSLEGADTQYF
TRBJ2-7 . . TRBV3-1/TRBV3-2 TGTGCCAGCAGCCAAGCTGCAGGGGCCTACGAGCAGTACTTC CASSQAAGAYEQYF
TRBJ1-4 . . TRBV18 TGTGCCAGCTCAGTGGGGGCCGGTAATGAAAAACTGTTTTTT CASSVGAGNEKLFF
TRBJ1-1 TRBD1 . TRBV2 TGTGCCAGCACCTTGGACAGGAGGCCTGAAGCTTTCTTT CASTLDRRPEAFF
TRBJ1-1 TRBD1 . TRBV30 TGTGCCCTGCAACATCCTCGACAGGGAGGCACTGAAGCTTTCTTT CALQHPRQGGTEAFF
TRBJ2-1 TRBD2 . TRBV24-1 TGTGCCACCAGTGATGATCTAGCGGTGTCCTACAATGAGCAGTTCTTC CATSDDLAVSYNEQFF
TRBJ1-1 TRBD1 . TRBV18 TGTGCCAGCTCATCCGGACAGGCCGAGGTCGCTGAAGCTTTCTTT CASSSGQAEVAEAFF
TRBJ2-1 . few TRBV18 TGTGCCAGCTCAACACCAGGGACCAGGGGCGCCAATGAGCAGTTCTTC CASSTPGTRGANEQFF
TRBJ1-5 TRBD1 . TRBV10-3 TGTGCCATCAAAGGACAGGGGTCTCAGCCCCAGCATTTT CAIKGQGSQPQHF
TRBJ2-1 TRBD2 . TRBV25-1 TGTGCCAGCAGTGACTGGAGGACTAGCGGGCTAGATAACAATGAGCAGTTCTTC CASSDWRTSGLDNNEQFF
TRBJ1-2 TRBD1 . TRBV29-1 TGCAGCGGGGCGGACGGACAGGGCTATGGCTACACCTTC CSGADGQGYGYTF
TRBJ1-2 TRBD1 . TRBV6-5 TGTGCCAGTAAACCGAGAAGGACAGGGTTGTATGGCTACACCTTC CASKPRRTGLYGYTF
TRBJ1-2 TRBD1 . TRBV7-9 TGTGCCAGCAGCTTAGCGGGGGACAGAGCTAACTATGGCTACACCTTC CASSLAGDRANYGYTF
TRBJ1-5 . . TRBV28 TGTGCCAGCAGTACACAGTTCTCCAATCAGCCCCAGCATTTT CASSTQFSNQPQHF
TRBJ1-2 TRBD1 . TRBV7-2 TGTGCCAGCAGCTTAGTACAGGGGCGCAGTGGCTACACCTTC CASSLVQGRSGYTF
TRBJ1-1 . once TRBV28 TGTGCCAGCAGTTTGGGGAGGGGCACTGAAGCTTTCTTT CASSLGRGTEAFF
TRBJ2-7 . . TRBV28 TGTGCCAGCAGTTTACGGCAGGCGCCACGCTACGAGCAGTACTTC CASSLRQAPRYEQYF
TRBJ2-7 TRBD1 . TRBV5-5 TGTGCCAGCAGCTTGGCTCCGGGGCAGGGGGCTTTCTACGAGCAGTACTTC CASSLAPGQGAFYEQYF
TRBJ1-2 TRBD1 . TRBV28 TGTGCCAGCAGTTTAGGGGGACAGGGGCTCTACACCTTC CASSLGGQGLYTF
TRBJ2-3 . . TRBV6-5 TGTGCCAGCAGTTACTCGGGCAGTAGCACAGATACGCAGTATTTT CASSYSGSSTDTQYF
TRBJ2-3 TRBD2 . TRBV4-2 TGTGCCAGCAGCCAAGCCTACCGACTAGCGGGAGCTACAGATACGCAGTATTTT CASSQAYRLAGATDTQYF
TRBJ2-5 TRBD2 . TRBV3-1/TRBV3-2 TGTGCCAGCAGAACTAGCGGGTCGCAAGAGACCCAGTACTTC CASRTSGSQETQYF
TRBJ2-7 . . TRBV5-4 TGTGCCAGCAGCTCGACGGGCGGGAAAGCTTACGAGCAGTACTTC CASSSTGGKAYEQYF
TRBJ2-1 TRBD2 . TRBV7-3 TGTGCCAGCAGCCCCCTAGCGGGAGCGGGTGAGCAGTTCTTC CASSPLAGAGEQFF
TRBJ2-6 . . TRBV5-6 TGTGCCAGCGTTAGCCTCTCTGGGGCCAACGTCCTGACTTTC CASVSLSGANVLTF
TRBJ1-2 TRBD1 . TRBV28 TGTGCCAGCAGTGTGTGGGACAGGGGGTTTGGCTACACCTTC CASSVWDRGFGYTF